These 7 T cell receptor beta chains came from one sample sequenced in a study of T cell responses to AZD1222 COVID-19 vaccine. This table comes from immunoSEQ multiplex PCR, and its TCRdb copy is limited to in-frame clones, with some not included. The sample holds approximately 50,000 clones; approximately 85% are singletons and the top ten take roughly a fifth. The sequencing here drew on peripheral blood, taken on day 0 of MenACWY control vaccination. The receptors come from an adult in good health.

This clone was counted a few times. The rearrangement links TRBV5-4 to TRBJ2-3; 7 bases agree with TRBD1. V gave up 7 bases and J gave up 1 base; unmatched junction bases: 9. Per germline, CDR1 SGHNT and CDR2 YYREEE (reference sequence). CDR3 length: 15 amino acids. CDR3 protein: CASHLTGVGTDTQYF. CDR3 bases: TGTGCCAGCCACCTTACAGGGGTAGGCACAGATACGCAGTATTTT.

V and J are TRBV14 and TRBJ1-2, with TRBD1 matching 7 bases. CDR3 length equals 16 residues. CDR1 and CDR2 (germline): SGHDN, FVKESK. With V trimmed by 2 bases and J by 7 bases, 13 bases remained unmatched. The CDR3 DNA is TGTGCCAGCAGCCAATTGACAGGGCAGAGGTGGAGTGGCTACACCTTC. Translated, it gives CASSQLTGQRWSGYTF.

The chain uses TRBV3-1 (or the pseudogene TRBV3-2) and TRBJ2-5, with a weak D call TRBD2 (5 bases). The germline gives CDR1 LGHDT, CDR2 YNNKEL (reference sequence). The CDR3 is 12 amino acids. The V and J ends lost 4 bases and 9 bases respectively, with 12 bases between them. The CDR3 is CASSRRLGAQYF. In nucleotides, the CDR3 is TGTGCCAGCAGCCGGCGCCTCGGGGCCCAGTACTTC.

DNA for the CDR3: TGTGCCAGCAGCTTTTCGGGACTAGGACTCACCCACTACAATGAGCAGTTCTTC. Translated, it gives CASSFSGLGLTHYNEQFF. This chain joins TRBV7-8 and TRBJ2-1; 8 bases line up with TRBD2. V trimming: 3 bases; J trimming: 3 bases; junction bases outside the gene matches: 13. The CDR3 covers 18 residues. Germline V gene data show CDR1 as SGHVS and CDR2 as FQNEAQ.

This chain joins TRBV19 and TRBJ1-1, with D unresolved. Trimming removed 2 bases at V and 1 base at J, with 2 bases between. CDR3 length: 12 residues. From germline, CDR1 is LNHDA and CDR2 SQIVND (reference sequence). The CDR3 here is CASSIRNTEAFF. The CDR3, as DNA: TGTGCCAGTAGTATAAGGAACACTGAAGCTTTCTTT.

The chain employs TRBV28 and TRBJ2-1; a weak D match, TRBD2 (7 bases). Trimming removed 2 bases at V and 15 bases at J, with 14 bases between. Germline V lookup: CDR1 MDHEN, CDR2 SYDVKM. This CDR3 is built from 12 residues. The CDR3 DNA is TGTGCCAGCAGTTTAGATAGGGGGGGAGGGTTCTTC. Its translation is CASSLDRGGGFF.

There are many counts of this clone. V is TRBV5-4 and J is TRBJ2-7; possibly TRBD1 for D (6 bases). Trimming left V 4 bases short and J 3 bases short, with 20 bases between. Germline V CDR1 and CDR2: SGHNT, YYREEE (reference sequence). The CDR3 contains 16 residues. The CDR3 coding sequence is TGTGCCAGCAGCACCATGGGGGCTAGAGCCAACTACGAGCAGTACTTC. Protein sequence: CASSTMGARANYEQYF.